This T cell receptor beta chain originates from a study of cytomegalovirus exposure and HLA in healthy donors (dated by TCRdb to about 2017). Background for the entire study: According to an earlier analysis of a few hundred of the donors, 150 million to 200 million T cells yielded roughly 100 million unique TCR beta sequences and approximately 300 Gb of sequence data. An early release that covered 640 HLA-typed donors contained about 300 gigabases of sequencing data and tens of millions of unique TCR sequences. Of the 300 to 500 genotyped donors, 81% were placed in the genetic ancestry cluster associated with self-reported Caucasian donors. The study was designed to test whether signatures of past pathogen exposure could be identified by cataloging public T cell receptors. Using immunosequencing, the study profiled T cell repertoires from some 670 subjects and related those repertoires to cytomegalovirus serostatus. Along with the approximately 620-subject first cohort, a separate validation cohort of over a hundred different subjects was used. To predict cytomegalovirus infection status, the study brought together high-throughput TCR immunosequencing, statistical association of individual TCRs with disease status, and machine learning. To study patterns of TCR occurrence, a later analysis re-analyzed previously published TCR beta repertoires from around 670 donors and added high-resolution HLA genotyping. The later analysis used no new phenotypic data to find candidate immune exposures, relying instead on TCR beta sequences and their occurrence across donors. An earlier analysis of about 620 of the donors applied high-throughput TCR beta sequencing to assess whether each TCR beta V gene segment acted as functional or pseudogenic. Donor age, sex, ethnicity and CMV serostatus were compiled alongside the repertoire data. A later genetic analysis used genome-wide SNP genotypes for about 60% of the 666 donors, treating that subset as a discovery cohort. All discovery cohort repertoires had been generated using a single sequencing platform. HLA typing included class I and class II loci at four-digit resolution. Typing coverage varied by locus: roughly 629-630 donors for A, B, C, DRB1 and DQB1; around 560 for DQA1; approximately 610 for DPA1; around 490 for DPB1. Because of strong linkage in the cohort, five DR-DQ haplotypes were treated as single units for association and clustering. Across roughly 420 genotyped donors of the cohort, an average of roughly 200,000 unique TCR beta nucleotide sequences per donor were sequenced, and 15% to 20% of those sequences were non-productive.

The cohort consisted of more than 650 healthy bone marrow donors. All cohort members were sampled while nominally healthy, although unrecorded immune exposures were likely present. The donor was CMV seropositive and was included in the group of some 290 seropositive cohort members. A peripheral blood sample was provided by each donor, and peripheral blood mononuclear cells were used for TCR beta sequencing. Genomic DNA extraction from the blood cell samples was performed with the Qiagen DNeasy Blood Extraction Kit. V and J are trimmed by 6 bases and 8 bases, and the gene matches miss 8 bases of the junction. As encoded in the germline V gene, CDR1 is MDHEN while CDR2 is SYDVKM. Including the terminal cysteine and phenylalanine, the CDR3 comprises 14 residues. Kept here is only the CDR3 DNA, which spans 42 bases and is read in frame from base 1. On this clone itself: What antigen it recognizes has not been identified. Per-base qualities were not stored, and no clone one base away is much larger.

The research as a whole found: Because counts were too low, more than 15 rarely observed V segments, including chromosome 9 orphons, were excluded from the earlier analysis of around 590 of the donors. Correlated functional status among segregating V segments might reflect linkage disequilibrium, but an unknown experimental factor could not be ruled out. Most TCR sequences were seen in very few donors, while some public TCRs were found in many individuals. The authors suggested that the approach could potentially be generalized to other disease states and immunological phenotypes. The 87-base-pair reads could not distinguish some IMGT-functional V segments, including TRBV6-2 and TRBV6-3, so those segments were excluded. The classifier was reported to diagnose cytomegalovirus status with high specificity and sensitivity in both the original and validation cohorts. In vitro tests confirmed that a few of the cytomegalovirus-associated TCR beta chains recognize cytomegalovirus antigens. When HLA alleles, especially DR and DQ, strongly co-occurred, attributing TCR associations to individual alleles was difficult. This cohort had only TCR beta chains sequenced, and the lack of alpha or paired-chain data limited which features could be detected. The sequencing pipeline was judged likely to have produced a cluster of highly shared sequence variants as a technical artifact. The study gave a list of roughly 150 TCR beta chains associated with cytomegalovirus. In a later genetic analysis, a missense DCLRE1C variant was associated with V-gene and J-gene trimming of TCR beta chains, and the association was replicated in an independent cohort. At a false discovery rate of 0.05, a later analysis linked 15,000 to 20,000 TCR beta sequences to specific HLA alleles. Compared with the roughly 700-donor mean, donors in an Asian-associated ancestry cluster had fewer N-insertions in productive TCRs, according to a later genetic analysis. Compared with equally common non-associated chains, HLA-associated TCR beta chains in a later analysis were more clonally expanded and had lower generation probabilities. A later analysis reported that several top co-occurrence clusters appeared linked to parvovirus B19, influenza, CMV and Epstein-Barr virus. A further reported finding was that TCR beta sequences accurately predicted the HLA-A and HLA-B alleles for most subjects in the first cohort. For the cohort, immune exposure information was limited to CMV serostatus. In an earlier analysis of some 500 of the donors, most TCR beta V segments appeared in productive rearrangements about 90% or about 30% of the time, broadly matching IMGT annotations. Sequencing depth was assumed to be roughly uniform across donors in the presence/absence analyses, though that assumption may not hold. According to a later analysis, TCR association rates differed among HLA loci, with DRB1 alleles showing the most associated TCRs and HLA-C alleles showing the fewest. Most CMV-associated TCR beta chains appeared to be HLA-restricted in a later analysis, and the HLA associations seemed to be driven largely by CMV exposure. Because some donors lacked HLA typing at each locus, the association tests relied only on the typed subset.

The method behind the library was the immunoSEQ multiplex PCR assay. A mixture of 60 forward primers for TCR Vbeta segments and 13 reverse primers for TCR Jbeta segments was used in the multiplex PCR. A multiplex PCR assay on genomic DNA amplified the CDR3 region of rearranged TCR beta genes. The amplified TCR beta libraries were sequenced on the Illumina HiSeq System as 87-base-pair reads. Under the source paper's analysis protocol: A later analysis counted some 74 million unique TCR beta chains across the 666 repertoires, and around 12 million of these chains were shared by at least two donors. To remove PCR and sequencing errors, raw reads were error-corrected and collapsed into unique sequences using a nearest-neighbor algorithm that merged closely related sequences. To assign V, D and J gene segments, CDR3 sequences were aligned to IMGT reference sequences. For a sequence to be retained, a match of at least six nucleotides to both a V gene segment and a J gene segment was required. A rearrangement counted as productive if the CDR3 had no stop codons and remained in frame with V and J, and every other rearrangement counted as non-productive. CDR3 was defined by IMGT convention, running from the second conserved V-encoded cysteine to the conserved J-encoded phenylalanine. The earlier analysis of 500 to 650 of the donors excluded any sequence lacking an unambiguous match to a single V gene segment. In an earlier analysis of 500 to 750 of the donors, V segments were called functional above 56.7% productive rearrangements and were called segregating when the between-donor standard deviation exceeded 5%. A statistical classification framework was developed to diagnose cytomegalovirus status using the catalog of TCR beta chain sequences. A later analysis assigned V and J genes by comparing TCR nucleotide sequences with IMGT/GENE-DB human TR gene sequences. The TCRdist pipeline was used in a later analysis to assign CDR3 sequences and most-parsimonious VDJ recombination scenarios. In a later analysis, each TCR beta chain was defined by its CDR3 amino acid sequence together with its V-gene family, and reads lacking a unique V-gene family were excluded. As a way to deal with suspected cross-contamination and a sequencing artifact, a later analysis dropped nearly 600 nucleotide sequences that were highly shared and had low generation probability. In a later analysis, a clonal expansion index for each public chain was calculated from normalized within-repertoire ranks of inferred template counts. In a later analysis, generation probabilities were computed using a VDJ recombination model fitted to out-of-frame rearrangements, and the results were checked against IGoR. In a later analysis, TCR-TCR, TCR-HLA and TCR-CMV co-occurrence was scored with hypergeometric tests, and a repertoire-size bias correction was applied to TCR pairs. To estimate false discovery rates, a later analysis permuted the HLA or CMV assignments 20 times. In a later analysis, co-occurring TCRs were grouped using DBSCAN, and TCRdist sequence similarity was added for clustering within HLA-allele-positive subsets. For co-occurrence clustering, repertoires with fewer than 30,000 or more than 120,000 public chains were excluded, along with roughly 5 repertoires with anomalous nucleotide sharing. In TCRdb, the immuneACCESS table is reduced to in-frame sequences with V and J assigned. These tables do not hold every clone; where another copy was compared, an unresolved V gene accounts for under half, and the others remain unexplained. V and J calls plus clone size are reproduced from that table; the DNA served to infer D and trimming. For this sample there are 110,000 to 150,000 clones; roughly four fifths appear just once. The ten largest clonotypes hold 3% to 3.5% of the sample.

Specimen: PBMCs. This receptor chain uses TRBV28 and TRBJ1-4; 8 nucleotides in the junction match TRBD1. This TCR was sampled from a man between 18 and 29 years old in good health and CMV-seropositive. The CDR3 loop reads CASSRRQGREKLFF. At the DNA level, the sequence is TGTGCCAGCAGCCGCCGACAGGGGAGGGAAAAACTGTTTTTT. Joined to the reference TRBV28 and TRBJ1-4 proteins, this CDR3 gives the full variable domain: DVKVTQSSRYLVKRTGEKVFLECVQDMDHENMFWYRQDPGLGLRLIYFSYDVKMKEKGDIPEGYSVSREKKERFSLILESASTNQTSMYLCASSRRQGREKLFFGSGTQLSVL.